This is a list of T cell receptor beta chains from one sample in a study of blood T cell repertoires in COVID-19. This table comes from immunoSEQ multiplex PCR, and its TCRdb copy is limited to in-frame clones, with some not included. Altogether about 160,000 clones are present, over 60% being singletons, with the ten largest covering around 8.1%. The sequencing sample was made of peripheral blood. The receptors were sampled from a man aged 55 to 70 with acute or convalescent COVID-19. The conserved cysteine and the conserved F or W are not part of the CDR3 here. A D gene is named only where the DNA matches it firmly. Expanded clones are given a class, and other clones once, few, many or no size at all.

>TRBJ2-7|.|10|.|TRBV11-2
ASSHVPGEQY
>TRBJ2-7|TRBD2|16|.|TRBV5-1
ASSLEPSGGPLSYEQY
>TRBJ2-3|TRBD2|13|.|TRBV6-2/TRBV6-3
ASSYSSGGRGTQY
>TRBJ2-1|.|11|few|TRBV7-9
ASSLGLPNEQF
>TRBJ2-5|.|9|.|TRBV29-1
SVAVQETQY
>TRBJ2-3|TRBD2|15|.|TRBV20-1
SASRGTSRPSTDTQY
>TRBJ2-1|.|12|few|TRBV3-1/TRBV3-2
ASSPTLSYNEQF
>TRBJ1-1|.|12|.|TRBV19
ASSIGQMNTEAF
>TRBJ1-1|.|9|.|TRBV6-5
ASSDRPEAF
>TRBJ1-1|.|10|.|TRBV5-6
ASSLGGHPSF
>TRBJ1-2|TRBD1|12|.|TRBV5-1
ASSLTGAGYGYT
>TRBJ1-5|.|13|.|TRBV7-9
ASSLGPGRYQPQH
>TRBJ2-5|.|13|.|TRBV15
ATSPHQGSAETQY
>TRBJ1-6|TRBD1|13|.|TRBV4-1
ASSQDRQSNSPLH
>TRBJ2-3|.|15|.|TRBV25-1
ASSPPSSGPLGDTQY
>TRBJ1-1|.|10|.|TRBV13
ASSGRRGEAF
>TRBJ2-2|.|13|few|TRBV19
ASSRTDRNTGELF
>TRBJ2-7|TRBD1|11|.|TRBV7-2
ASTGQGSYEQY